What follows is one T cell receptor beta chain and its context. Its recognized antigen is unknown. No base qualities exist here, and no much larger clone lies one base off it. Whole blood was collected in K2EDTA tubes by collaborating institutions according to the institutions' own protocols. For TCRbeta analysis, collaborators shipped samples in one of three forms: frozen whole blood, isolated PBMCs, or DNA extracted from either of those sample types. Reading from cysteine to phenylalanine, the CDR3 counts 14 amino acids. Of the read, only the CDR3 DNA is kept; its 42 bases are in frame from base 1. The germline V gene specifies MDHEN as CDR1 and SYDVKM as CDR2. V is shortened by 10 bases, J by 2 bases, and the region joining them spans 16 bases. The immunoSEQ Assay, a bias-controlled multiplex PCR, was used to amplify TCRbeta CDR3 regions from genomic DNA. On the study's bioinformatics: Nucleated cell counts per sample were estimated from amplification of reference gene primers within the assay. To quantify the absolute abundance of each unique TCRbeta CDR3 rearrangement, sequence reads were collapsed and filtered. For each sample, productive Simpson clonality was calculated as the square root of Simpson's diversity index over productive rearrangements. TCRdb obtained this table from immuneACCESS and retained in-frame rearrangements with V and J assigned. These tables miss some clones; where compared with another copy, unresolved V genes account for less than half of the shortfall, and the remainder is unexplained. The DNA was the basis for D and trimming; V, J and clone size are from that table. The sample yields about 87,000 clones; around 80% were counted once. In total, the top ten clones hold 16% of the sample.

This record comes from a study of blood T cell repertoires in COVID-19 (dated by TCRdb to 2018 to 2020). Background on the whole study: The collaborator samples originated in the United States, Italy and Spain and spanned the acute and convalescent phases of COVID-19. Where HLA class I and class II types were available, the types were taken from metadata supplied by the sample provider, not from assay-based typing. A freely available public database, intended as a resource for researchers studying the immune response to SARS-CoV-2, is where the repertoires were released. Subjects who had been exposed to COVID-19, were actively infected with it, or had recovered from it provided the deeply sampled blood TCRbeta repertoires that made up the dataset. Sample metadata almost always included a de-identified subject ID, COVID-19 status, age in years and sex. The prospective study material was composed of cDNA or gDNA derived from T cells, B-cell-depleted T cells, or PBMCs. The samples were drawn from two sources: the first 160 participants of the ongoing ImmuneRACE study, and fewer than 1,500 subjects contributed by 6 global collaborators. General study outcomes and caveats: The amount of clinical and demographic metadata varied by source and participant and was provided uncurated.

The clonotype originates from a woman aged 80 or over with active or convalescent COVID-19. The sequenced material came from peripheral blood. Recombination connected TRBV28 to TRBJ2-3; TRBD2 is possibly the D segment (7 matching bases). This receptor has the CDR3 CATSGTRDTDTQYF. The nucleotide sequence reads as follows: TGTGCCACCAGCGGGACACGGGACACAGATACGCAGTATTTT.